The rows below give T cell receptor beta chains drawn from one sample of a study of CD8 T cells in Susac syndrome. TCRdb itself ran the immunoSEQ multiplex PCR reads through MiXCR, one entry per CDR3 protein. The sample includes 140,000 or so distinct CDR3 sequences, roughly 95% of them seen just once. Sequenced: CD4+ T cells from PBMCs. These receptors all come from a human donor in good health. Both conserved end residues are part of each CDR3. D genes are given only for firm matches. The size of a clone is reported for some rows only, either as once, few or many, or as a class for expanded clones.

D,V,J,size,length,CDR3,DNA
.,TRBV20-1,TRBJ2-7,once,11,CSARDPGIQYF,TGCAGTGCTAGAGATCCTGGCATACAGTACTTC
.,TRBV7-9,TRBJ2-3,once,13,CASALLVADTQYF,TGTGCCAGCGCCCTCCTAGTCGCAGATACGCAGTATTTT
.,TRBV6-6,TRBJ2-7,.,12,CASSYPGYEQYF,TGTGCCAGCAGTTACCCTGGCTACGAGCAGTACTTC
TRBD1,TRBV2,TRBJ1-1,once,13,CAGSRTGNTEAFF,TGTGCCGGTTCCCGGACAGGGAACACTGAAGCTTTCTTT
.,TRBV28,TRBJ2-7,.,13,CASNRQGRTEQYF,TGTGCCAGCAACCGTCAAGGGAGGACCGAGCAGTACTTC
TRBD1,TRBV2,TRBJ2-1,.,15,CASREDRGQYNEQFF,TGTGCCAGCAGGGAAGACAGGGGGCAATACAATGAGCAGTTCTTC
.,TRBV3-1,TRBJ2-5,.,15,CASSRRNPNQETQYF,TGTGCCAGCAGCCGTAGAAACCCAAATCAAGAGACCCAGTACTTC
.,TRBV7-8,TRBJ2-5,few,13,CASSLDRQETQYF,TGTGCCAGCTCACTAGACCGACAAGAGACCCAGTACTTC
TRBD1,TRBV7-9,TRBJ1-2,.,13,CASSLSGTDGYTF,TGTGCCAGCAGCTTAAGCGGGACAGATGGCTACACCTTC
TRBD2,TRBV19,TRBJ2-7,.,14,CASYTTSGRYEQYF,TGTGCCAGCTATACAACTAGCGGGAGGTACGAGCAGTACTTC
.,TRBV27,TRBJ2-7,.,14,CASSLGIVAYEQYF,TGTGCCAGCAGTTTAGGAATCGTGGCGTACGAGCAGTACTTC
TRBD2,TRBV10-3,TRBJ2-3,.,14,CAILPSGSTDTQYF,TGTGCCATTCTACCTAGCGGGAGCACAGATACGCAGTATTTT
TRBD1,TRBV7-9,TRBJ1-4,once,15,CASMPGQGKNEKLFF,TGTGCCAGCATGCCGGGACAGGGGAAAAATGAAAAACTGTTTTTT
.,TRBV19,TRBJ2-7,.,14,CASSSDPNQEEQYF,TGTGCCAGTAGTTCGGACCCTAACCAGGAGGAGCAGTACTTC
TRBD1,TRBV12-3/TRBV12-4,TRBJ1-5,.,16,CASSLGPSGGGQPQHF,TGTGCCAGCAGTTTAGGGCCCTCAGGGGGCGGTCAGCCCCAGCATTTT
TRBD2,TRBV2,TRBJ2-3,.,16,CASSATPGLAGDTQYF,TGTGCCAGCAGTGCCACCCCCGGACTAGCCGGAGATACGCAGTATTTT
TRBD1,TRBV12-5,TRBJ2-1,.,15,CASGSGTGGFDEQFF,TGTGCTAGTGGTTCCGGGACAGGGGGCTTCGATGAGCAGTTCTTC
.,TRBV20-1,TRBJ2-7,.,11,CSARDPREQYF,TGCAGTGCTAGAGACCCGCGCGAGCAGTACTTC
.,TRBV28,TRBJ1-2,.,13,CASRRQGTYGYTF,TGTGCCAGCAGACGTCAGGGGACCTATGGCTACACCTTC
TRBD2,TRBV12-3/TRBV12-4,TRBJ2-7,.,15,CASSSRTSGSYEQYF,TGTGCCAGCAGTTCGAGGACTAGCGGGAGTTACGAGCAGTACTTC
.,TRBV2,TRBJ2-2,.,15,CASSEPGALTGELFF,TGTGCCAGCAGTGAACCGGGAGCGTTAACCGGGGAGCTGTTTTTT
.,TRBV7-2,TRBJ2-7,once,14,CASSLAGVTYEQYF,TGTGCCAGCAGCTTAGCGGGAGTCACTTACGAGCAGTACTTC
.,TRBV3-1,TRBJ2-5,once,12,CASSHRGETQYF,TGTGCCAGCAGCCACAGGGGAGAGACCCAGTACTTC
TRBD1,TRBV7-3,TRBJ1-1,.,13,CASSSRQGGEAFF,TGTGCCAGCAGCTCCAGACAGGGAGGTGAAGCTTTCTTT
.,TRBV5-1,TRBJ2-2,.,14,CASRRDTNTGELFF,TGCGCCAGTCGGCGGGACACAAACACCGGGGAGCTGTTTTTT
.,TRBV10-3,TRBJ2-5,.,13,CAISEASEETQYF,TGTGCCATCAGTGAGGCTAGCGAAGAGACCCAGTACTTC
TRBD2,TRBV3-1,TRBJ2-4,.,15,CASSQAGGPLNIQYF,TGTGCCAGCAGCCAAGCGGGAGGCCCATTAAACATTCAGTACTTC
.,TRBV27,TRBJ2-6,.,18,CASSPGRQPASGANVLTF,TGTGCCAGCTCCCCTGGACGTCAACCTGCTTCTGGGGCCAACGTCCTGACTTTC
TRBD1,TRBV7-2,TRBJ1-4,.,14,CASSFWTGDGKLFF,TGTGCCAGCAGCTTCTGGACAGGGGACGGAAAACTGTTTTTT
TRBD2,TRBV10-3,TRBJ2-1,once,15,CAISEGASGGNEQFF,TGTGCCATCAGTGAAGGGGCTAGCGGGGGGAATGAGCAGTTCTTC
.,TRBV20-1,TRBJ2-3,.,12,CSAPDPGDTQYF,TGCAGTGCCCCGGACCCAGGCGATACGCAGTATTTT
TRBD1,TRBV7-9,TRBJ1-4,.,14,CASRNRGTNEKLFF,TGTGCCAGCAGAAACAGGGGGACTAATGAAAAACTGTTTTTT
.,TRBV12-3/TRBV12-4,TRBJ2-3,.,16,CAISSAVAVSTDTQYF,TGTGCCATTTCTTCGGCAGTAGCGGTTAGCACAGATACGCAGTATTTT
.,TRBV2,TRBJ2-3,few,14,CASSTGFSTDTQYF,TGTGCCAGCAGTACAGGGTTCTCCACAGATACGCAGTATTTT
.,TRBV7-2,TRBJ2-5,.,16,CASSLGTLLGPETQYF,TGTGCCAGCAGCTTAGGGACTCTTTTGGGCCCAGAGACCCAGTACTTC
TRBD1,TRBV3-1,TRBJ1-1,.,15,CASTSHWTGNTEAFF,TGTGCCAGCACCTCACATTGGACAGGGAACACTGAAGCTTTCTTT
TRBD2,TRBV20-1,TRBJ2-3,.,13,CINGRAGADTQYF,TGCATTAACGGGAGGGCCGGGGCAGATACGCAGTATTTT
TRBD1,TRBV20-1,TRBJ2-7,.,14,CSAIAGTGFYEQYF,TGCAGTGCGATAGCCGGGACAGGGTTTTACGAGCAGTACTTC
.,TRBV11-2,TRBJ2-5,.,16,CASSSPPGHLQETQYF,TGTGCCAGCAGCTCACCCCCGGGACATCTCCAAGAGACCCAGTACTTC
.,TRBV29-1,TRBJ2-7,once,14,CSVAAGTASYEQYF,TGCAGCGTTGCCGCCGGGACCGCATCCTACGAGCAGTACTTC
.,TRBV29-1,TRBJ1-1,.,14,CSARRDTYGAEAFF,TGCAGCGCACGCCGGGACACCTATGGGGCTGAAGCTTTCTTT
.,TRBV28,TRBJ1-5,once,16,CASSPRTSARNQPQHF,TGTGCCAGCAGCCCGAGGACTTCAGCGCGCAATCAGCCCCAGCATTTT